The subject of this entry is one TCR beta chain. Its specificity is unknown. The data stem from a study of blood T cells in healthy people across ages. Study results and caveats: Estimated diversity that came from one million T cells was considered an underestimate.

With a J-beta primer mix and a sample-barcoded 5' primer, a second PCR ran about 7 to 11 cycles. From each sample, at least 3 million paired-end reads containing CDR3 were obtained. TCRdb reprocessed the 5' RACE reads with MiXCR, giving one entry per CDR3 protein. The data contain about 1.6 million distinct CDR3 sequences, roughly 32% of them seen just once; the ten biggest clones take up over 9%. V lost 2 bases to trimming and J lost 3 bases; unmatched junction nucleotides: 7. CDR1 LGHDT and CDR2 YNNKEL come from the germline V gene (reference sequence). CDR3 length equals 15 residues. Every sample yielded at least 6.5 million isolated PBMCs.

V usage is TRBV3-1 and J usage is TRBJ2-7, with 7 positions matching TRBD1. The TCR originated in a woman aged 25 to 45 in good health. Sequencing was carried out using blood. CDR3 coding DNA: TGTGCCAGCAGCCAAATCGACAGGGCCGGCTACGAGCAGTACTTC. This codes for CASSQIDRAGYEQYF.